This T cell receptor (beta chain) emerged from a study of tumor-infiltrating lymphocytes in localized non-small cell lung cancer. Profiled with immunoSEQ multiplex PCR; TCRdb holds only in-frame clones, not every one. Of thousands of clones listed, 81% are singletons. This CDR3 spans 14 amino acids. Trimming took off 7 bases at V and 4 bases at J, with 14 bases between the two ends. Germline values: CDR1 MNHNY, CDR2 SVGAGI (reference sequence). This clone showed up just once. This clonotype originated in a human donor with non-small cell lung cancer. The sample consisted of uninvolved lung tissue not adjacent to the tumor. V usage is TRBV6-6 and J usage is TRBJ1-3; D is possibly TRBD1 (5 bases). The CDR3 coding sequence is TGTGCCAGCACTATACCCGGGGGAGGAAACACCATATATTTT. Translating it yields CASTIPGGGNTIYF.